This T cell receptor (beta chain) emerged from a study of T-cell memory formation after mild COVID-19. General study results and limits: The study found balanced CD4/CD8 in clones contracting day 15 to 85 and a CD4+ lean in later expanders.

TCRdb re-analysed the 5' RACE reads in MiXCR, keeping a single row per CDR3 protein. Of hundreds of thousands of distinct CDR3 sequences in the sample, 24% were seen once. This clonotype has only a few counts. Its cognate antigen is unknown. Per germline, CDR1 LGHDT and CDR2 YNNKEL (reference sequence). Germline trimming cut 0 bases from V and 8 bases from J; bases unmatched to any gene: 18. This CDR3 has 18 amino acids. This TCR came from an adult woman who had mild COVID-19 (a few samples of this study predate the infection). Cell type and time point are not known. The sample was PBMCs or a T cell subset sorted from them (not recorded which). This rearrangement joins TRBV3-1 to TRBJ1-2; 7 bases align to TRBD1. CDR3 residues: CASSQEVGPGGYHDGYTF. Here the CDR3 DNA reads TGTGCCAGCAGCCAAGAAGTAGGGCCAGGGGGGTACCATGACGGCTACACCTTC. The full variable domain, rest sourced from reference TRBV3-1 and TRBJ1-2, is DTAVSQTPKYLVTQMGNDKSIKCEQNLGHDTMYWYKQDSKKFLKIMFSYNNKELIINETVPNRFSPKSPDKAHLNLHINSLELGDSAVYFCASSQEVGPGGYHDGYTFGSGTRLTVV.